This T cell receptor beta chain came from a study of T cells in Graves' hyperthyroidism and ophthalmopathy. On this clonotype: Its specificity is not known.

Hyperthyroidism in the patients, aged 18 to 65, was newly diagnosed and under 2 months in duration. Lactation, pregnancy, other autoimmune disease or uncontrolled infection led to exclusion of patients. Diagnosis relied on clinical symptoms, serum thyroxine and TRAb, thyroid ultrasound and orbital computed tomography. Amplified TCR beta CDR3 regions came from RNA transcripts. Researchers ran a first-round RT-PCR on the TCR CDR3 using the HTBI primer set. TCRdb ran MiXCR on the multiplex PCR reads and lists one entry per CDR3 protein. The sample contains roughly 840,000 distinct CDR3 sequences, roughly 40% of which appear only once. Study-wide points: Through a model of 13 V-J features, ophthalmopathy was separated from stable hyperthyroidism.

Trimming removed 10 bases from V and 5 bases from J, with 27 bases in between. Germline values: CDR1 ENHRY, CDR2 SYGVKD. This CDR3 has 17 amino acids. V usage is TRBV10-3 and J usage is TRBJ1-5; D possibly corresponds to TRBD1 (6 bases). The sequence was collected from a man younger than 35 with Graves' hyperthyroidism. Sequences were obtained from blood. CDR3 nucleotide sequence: TGTGCCAGCTCCACTATACGAGGGTTCGCAGGGGATCAGCCCCAGCATTTT. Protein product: CASSTIRGFAGDQPQHF.